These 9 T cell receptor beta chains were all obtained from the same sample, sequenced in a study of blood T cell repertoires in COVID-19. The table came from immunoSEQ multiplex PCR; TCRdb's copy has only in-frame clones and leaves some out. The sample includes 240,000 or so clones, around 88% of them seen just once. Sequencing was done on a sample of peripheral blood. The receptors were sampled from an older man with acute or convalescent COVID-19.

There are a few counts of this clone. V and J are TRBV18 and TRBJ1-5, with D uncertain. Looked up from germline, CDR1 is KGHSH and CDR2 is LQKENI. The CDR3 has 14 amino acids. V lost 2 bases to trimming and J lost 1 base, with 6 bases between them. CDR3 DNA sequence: TGTGCCAGCTCACCAGAGAAGAGCAATCAGCCCCAGCATTTT. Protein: CASSPEKSNQPQHF.

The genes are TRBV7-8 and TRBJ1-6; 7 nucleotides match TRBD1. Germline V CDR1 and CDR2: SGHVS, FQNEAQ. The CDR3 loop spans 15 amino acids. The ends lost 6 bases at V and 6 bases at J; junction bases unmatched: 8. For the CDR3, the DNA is TGTGCCAGCAGTTCCAGACAGGGCAGTAATTCACCCCTCCACTTT. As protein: CASSSRQGSNSPLHF.

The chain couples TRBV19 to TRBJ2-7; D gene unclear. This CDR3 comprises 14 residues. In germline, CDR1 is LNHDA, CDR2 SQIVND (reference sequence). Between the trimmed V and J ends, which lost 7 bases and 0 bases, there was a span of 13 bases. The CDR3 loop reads CASKAYGSSYEQYF. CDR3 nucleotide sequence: TGTGCCAGTAAAGCTTACGGTAGCTCCTACGAGCAGTACTTC.

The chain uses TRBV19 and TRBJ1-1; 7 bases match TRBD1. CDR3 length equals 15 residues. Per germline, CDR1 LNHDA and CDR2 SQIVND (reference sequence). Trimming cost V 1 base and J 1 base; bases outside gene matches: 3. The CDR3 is CASSIGGTENTEAFF. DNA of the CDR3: TGTGCCAGTAGTATAGGTGGGACAGAGAACACTGAAGCTTTCTTT.

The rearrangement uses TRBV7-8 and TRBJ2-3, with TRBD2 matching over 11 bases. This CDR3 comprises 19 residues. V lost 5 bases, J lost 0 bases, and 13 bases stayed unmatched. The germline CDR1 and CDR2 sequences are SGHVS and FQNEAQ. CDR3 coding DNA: TGTGCCAGCAGCGTTCCCAGTAGCGGGGGGGCCGGGAGCACAGATACGCAGTATTTT. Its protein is CASSVPSSGGAGSTDTQYF.

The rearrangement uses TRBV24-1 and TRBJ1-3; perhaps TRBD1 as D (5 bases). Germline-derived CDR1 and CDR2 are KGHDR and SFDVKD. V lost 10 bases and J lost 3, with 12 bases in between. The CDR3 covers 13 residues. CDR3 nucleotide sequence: TGTGCCACACAGGAGACCTTTGGAAACACCATATATTTT. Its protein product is CATQETFGNTIYF.

Written as DNA, the CDR3 is TGTGCCAGCAGTTTAATTGGACAGGGGGCAGGGGCCACTGAAGCTTTCTTT. As protein: CASSLIGQGAGATEAFF. The V and J genes are TRBV6-2 or TRBV6-3 and TRBJ1-1; 11 nucleotides agree with TRBD1. This CDR3 has 17 residues. Germline assignment: CDR1 MNHEY and CDR2 SVGEGT. J lost 4 bases, V lost 4 bases, and 11 bases had no gene match.

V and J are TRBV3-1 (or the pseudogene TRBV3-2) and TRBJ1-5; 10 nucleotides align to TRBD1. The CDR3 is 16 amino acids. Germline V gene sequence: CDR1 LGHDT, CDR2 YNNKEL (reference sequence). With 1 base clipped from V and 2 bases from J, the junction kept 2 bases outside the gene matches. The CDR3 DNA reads TGTGCCAGCAGCCAAGGCGGGACAGGGGGCAATCAGCCCCAGCATTTT. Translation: CASSQGGTGGNQPQHF.

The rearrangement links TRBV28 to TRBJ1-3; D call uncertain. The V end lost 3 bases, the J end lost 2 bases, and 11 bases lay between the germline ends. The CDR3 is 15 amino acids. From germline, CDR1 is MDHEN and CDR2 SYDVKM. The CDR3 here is CASSLGGITGNTIYF. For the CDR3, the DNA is TGTGCCAGCAGTTTGGGAGGGATTACTGGAAACACCATATATTTT.